This T cell receptor beta chain was captured by sequencing in a study of identical twins. Each CDR3 protein is one row after TCRdb ran MiXCR on the 5' RACE reads. This table has about 890,000 distinct CDR3 sequences, around an eighth appearing once. This clonotype was observed a few times. Its antigen is not known. Study-level findings and limits: Abundant cord blood beta clonotypes carried fewer insertions; memory repertoires showed none.

Germline CDR1 is SGHAT and CDR2 is FQNNGV. CDR3 length: 13 amino acids. The V gene lost 5 bases and the J gene lost 7 bases, with 14 bases spanning the gap. These same records also appear under a second study, on yellow fever vaccine responses in identical twins.

The source is a woman between 18 and 29 years old in good health. The source material was PBMCs. The chain carries TRBV11-2 and TRBJ1-2, with D hard to call. The CDR3 sequence is CASSPAGGGGYTF. The CDR3 nucleotides are TGTGCCAGCAGCCCGGCGGGCGGTGGTGGCTACACCTTC.